These T cell receptor beta chains were read from a single sample in a study of T cell changes during pregnancy in multiple sclerosis. Generated by immunoSEQ multiplex PCR, the TCRdb table keeps only in-frame clones and is missing some. The sample has about 38,000 clones; nearly 90% are singletons. The source was CD4+ T cells from peripheral blood mononuclear cells, collected in the second trimester of pregnancy. These receptors all stem from a female donor with multiple sclerosis, enrolled in a pregnancy study. CDR3s include the opening cysteine and the closing phenylalanine or tryptophan.

TRBV5-6	TRBJ1-2	CASSLRTPNYGYTF
TRBV7-2	TRBJ2-5	CASSIQEETQYF
TRBV4-2	TRBJ1-1	CASSQSIGAGAIDTEAFF
TRBV5-4	TRBJ2-7	CASSTGGGYEQYF
TRBV6-6	TRBJ2-4	CASRIDRTGKNIQYF
TRBV25-1	TRBJ2-5	CASRNRGLLQETQYF
TRBV6-5	TRBJ1-2	CASSAGPSYGYTF
TRBV29-1	TRBJ1-3	CSVRETGPGNTIYF
TRBV5-6	TRBJ2-7	CASSLLGQSIYEQYF
TRBV27	TRBJ2-5	CASRTQYQETQYF
TRBV2	TRBJ2-3	CASSEEAGSTDTQYF
TRBV2	TRBJ2-7	CASSPRETNSYEQYF
TRBV25-1	TRBJ2-3	CASRLGQGPTDTQYF
TRBV5-4	TRBJ1-1	CASSTSQRPAHQEDGAFF
TRBV7-9	TRBJ2-5	CASSSWTGIQETQYF